This T cell receptor (beta chain) was found in a study of T cells in Graves' hyperthyroidism and ophthalmopathy. Whole-study findings and limits: In the blood, most expanded thyroid clonotypes above 0.001 appeared as well.

Trimming took off 1 base at V and 8 bases at J, with 6 bases between the two ends. Germline values: CDR1 SGHAT, CDR2 FQNNGV. The CDR3 spans 12 residues. This clonotype showed up many times. No antigen is known for it. Across 18 months, stable Graves' hyperthyroidism was marked by no progression to ophthalmopathy. The TCR beta CDR3 regions underwent amplification using RNA transcripts as the source. The TCR CDR3 first-round RT-PCR relied on the HTBI primer set. MiXCR, applied by TCRdb to the multiplex PCR reads, yields one record per CDR3 protein. The table shows approximately 710,000 distinct CDR3 sequences, with around a sixth occurring only once.

The TCR originated in a man aged 45-65 years with Graves' hyperthyroidism. The V and J genes are TRBV11-2 and TRBJ2-1; D gene ambiguous. Sample: blood. CDR3 bases: TGTGCCAGCAGCTTAGGAGAGGATGAGCAGTTCTTC. Its protein is CASSLGEDEQFF.